The entry below describes one TCR beta chain. The data were taken from a study of cytomegalovirus exposure and HLA in healthy donors. With 60 Vbeta and 13 Jbeta primers, the PCR was carried out. Clones were read by immunoSEQ multiplex PCR, and TCRdb kept only the in-frame ones, dropping some. Across 50,000 to 80,000 clones, the top ten clones capture 3.6% of the sample. V lost 6 bases and J lost 1, with 6 bases in between. CDR1 is GTSNPN, CDR2 SVGIG, per germline (reference sequence). CDR3 length: 11 amino acids. The source material was PBMCs. This TCR was recovered from a woman aged 18-29 years in good health and CMV-seronegative. V is TRBV30 and J is TRBJ1-1; no firm D call. The CDR3, as DNA: TGTGCCTGCGGTCGGAACACTGAAGCTTTCTTT. This sequence encodes CACGRNTEAFF.